These T cell receptor beta chains were read from a single sample in a study of blood T cell repertoires in COVID-19. Repertoires were generated with immunoSEQ multiplex PCR, while TCRdb's copy carries only in-frame clones and drops some. This table holds about 97,000 clones, approximately 80% found once. Sample: peripheral blood. The source is a man between 65 and 85 years old with acute or convalescent COVID-19. CDR3s include the opening cysteine and the closing phenylalanine or tryptophan. The D gene is left open where the match is weak. Clone size is not always given. Where it is, it says once, few, many or a class for expanded clones.

d_gene	j_gene	abundance	v_gene	CDR3aa	CDR3nt
TRBD1	TRBJ1-2	once	TRBV12-3/TRBV12-4	CASSPGQRAFAF	TGTGCCAGCAGTCCGGGACAGAGGGCATTCGCCTTC
.	TRBJ2-1	.	TRBV13	CASIRAGMKNEQFF	TGTGCCAGCATTCGAGCAGGAATGAAAAATGAGCAGTTCTTC
TRBD1	TRBJ1-3	.	TRBV6-5	CASRPRTGENTIYF	TGTGCCAGCAGGCCCCGGACAGGGGAAAACACCATATATTTT
.	TRBJ2-1	few	TRBV19	CASSINGRGWDNEQFF	TGTGCCAGTAGTATAAACGGGCGGGGTTGGGACAATGAGCAGTTCTTC
.	TRBJ1-1	few	TRBV6-5	CATNQGSVTEAFF	TGTGCCACCAACCAGGGTTCCGTCACTGAAGCTTTCTTT
.	TRBJ2-1	.	TRBV3-1/TRBV3-2	CASSPRPFNEQFF	TGTGCCAGCAGCCCCAGGCCTTTCAATGAGCAGTTCTTC
.	TRBJ1-2	.	TRBV28	CASRLLGQGVYTF	TGTGCCAGCAGACTTTTGGGACAAGGAGTCTACACCTTC
.	TRBJ1-6	.	TRBV6-5	CASSHSTSPLHF	TGTGCCAGCAGCCACTCCACTTCACCCCTCCACTTT
.	TRBJ1-4	once	TRBV7-8	CASSLALAGRRNEKLFF	TGTGCCAGCAGCTTAGCGCTTGCGGGGCGGCGAAATGAAAAACTGTTTTTT
.	TRBJ2-5	.	TRBV12-3/TRBV12-4	CASSSLRGETQYF	TGTGCCAGCAGTTCACTTCGGGGGGAGACCCAGTACTTC
TRBD2	TRBJ2-3	few	TRBV7-9	CASSDRREALDTQYF	TGTGCCAGCAGCGATCGGCGGGAGGCTCTAGATACGCAGTATTTT
TRBD2	TRBJ2-2	.	TRBV9	CAINLGGRGTWSTGELFF	TGTGCCATCAACTTGGGCGGGAGGGGAACATGGAGCACCGGGGAGCTGTTTTTT
TRBD1	TRBJ1-5	.	TRBV24-1	CATSESTGGHQPQHF	TGTGCCACCAGTGAGTCCACAGGGGGCCATCAGCCCCAGCATTTT
.	TRBJ1-6	once	TRBV18	CASSPSRNNSPLHF	TGTGCCAGCTCACCAAGCAGGAATAATTCACCCCTCCACTTT
.	TRBJ2-5	.	TRBV9	CASSVGGGETQYF	TGTGCCAGCAGCGTAGGTGGCGGTGAGACCCAGTACTTC
TRBD1	TRBJ1-4	.	TRBV27	CASSPDRERKLFF	TGTGCCAGCAGTCCGGACAGGGAACGAAAACTGTTTTTT
TRBD2	TRBJ2-2	.	TRBV18	CASSRQTSGSNTGELFF	TGTGCCAGCTCACGACAAACTAGCGGGAGTAACACCGGGGAGCTGTTTTTT
.	TRBJ2-7	.	TRBV4-1	CASSQRTGTYEQYF	TGCGCCAGCAGCCAAAGGACGGGGACCTACGAGCAGTACTTC
TRBD1	TRBJ2-7	.	TRBV24-1	CATSDAGQGAVQQYF	TGTGCCACCAGTGATGCGGGACAGGGGGCAGTTCAGCAGTACTTC
.	TRBJ1-6	.	TRBV18	CASSPKFSNSPLHF	TGTGCCAGCTCACCAAAGTTTAGTAATTCACCCCTCCACTTT
.	TRBJ2-3	.	TRBV5-1	CASSFRGFTDTQYF	TGCGCCAGCAGCTTCAGGGGATTCACAGATACGCAGTATTTT
.	TRBJ1-5	few	TRBV25-1	CASSDVGSTKPQHF	TGTGCCAGCAGTGATGTTGGCTCAACGAAGCCCCAGCATTTT
.	TRBJ1-2	.	TRBV15	CATSRDLGGASGYTF	TGTGCCACCAGCAGAGACCTTGGAGGGGCAAGTGGCTACACCTTC
TRBD1	TRBJ1-1	once	TRBV19	CASSARQGAGTEAFF	TGTGCCAGTAGTGCTCGACAGGGGGCAGGAACTGAAGCTTTCTTT
TRBD2	TRBJ2-1	.	TRBV7-6	CASSPRLAGGSYNEQFF	TGTGCCAGCAGCCCGAGACTAGCGGGGGGCTCCTACAATGAGCAGTTCTTC
.	TRBJ1-2	.	TRBV6-5	CASSLITGFGYTF	TGTGCCAGCAGTTTAATAACAGGGTTTGGCTACACCTTC
.	TRBJ1-5	.	TRBV24-1	CATSDSRDRFYSNQPQHF	TGTGCCACCAGTGATTCTAGAGACAGGTTTTATAGCAATCAGCCCCAGCATTTT
.	TRBJ2-5	.	TRBV6-6	CASTELETQYF	TGTGCCAGCACCGAGCTGGAGACCCAGTACTTC
.	TRBJ1-3	once	TRBV5-1	CASSQDKSSGNTIYF	TGCGCCAGCAGCCAGGACAAAAGCTCTGGAAACACCATATATTTT
.	TRBJ2-7	.	TRBV11-1	CASSLRRNSYEQYF	TGTGCCAGCAGCCTGAGGCGGAACTCCTACGAGCAGTACTTC
TRBD1	TRBJ1-6	.	TRBV18	CASSFSRDSNSPLHF	TGTGCCAGCTCATTTTCCCGGGACAGCAATTCACCCCTCCACTTT
TRBD1	TRBJ1-4	.	TRBV11-2	CASSLETGGGKLFF	TGTGCCAGCAGCTTAGAAACAGGGGGCGGAAAACTGTTTTTT
TRBD1	TRBJ1-2	.	TRBV7-8	CASSSGQDGYTF	TGTGCCAGCAGCTCCGGACAGGATGGCTACACCTTC
TRBD2	TRBJ2-1	.	TRBV12-3/TRBV12-4	CASSLGLAYEQFF	TGTGCCAGCAGCCTAGGACTAGCCTATGAGCAGTTCTTC
.	TRBJ2-3	.	TRBV6-5	CASRDTTDTQYF	TGTGCCAGCAGAGACACTACAGATACGCAGTATTTT
TRBD1	TRBJ2-2	.	TRBV10-1	CASPLRTGNTGELFF	TGCGCCAGTCCGCTCAGGACAGGGAACACCGGGGAGCTGTTTTTT
.	TRBJ1-2	.	TRBV3-1/TRBV3-2	CASSPLTVSVYGYTF	TGTGCCAGCAGCCCCTTGACAGTCAGCGTCTATGGCTACACCTTC
.	TRBJ1-6	.	TRBV28	CASTETGASNSPLHF	TGTGCCAGCACTGAGACAGGCGCATCGAATTCACCCCTCCACTTT
.	TRBJ2-2	.	TRBV11-2	CASSLEGVSTGELFF	TGTGCCAGCAGCTTAGAAGGAGTTTCCACCGGGGAGCTGTTTTTT
TRBD1	TRBJ1-1	.	TRBV7-8	CASSLAGQRLTEAFF	TGTGCCAGCAGCTTAGCGGGACAGAGACTCACTGAAGCTTTCTTT
TRBD2	TRBJ2-1	.	TRBV28	CASSSPFKAGGPNEQFF	TGTGCCAGCAGTTCCCCGTTTAAAGCGGGAGGGCCTAATGAGCAGTTCTTC
.	TRBJ1-1	.	TRBV28	CASSLLGGNTEAFF	TGTGCCAGCAGTTTGCTGGGAGGGAACACTGAAGCTTTCTTT
.	TRBJ2-1	.	TRBV6-2/TRBV6-3	CASSYDGSGYNEQFF	TGTGCCAGCAGTTACGACGGGAGCGGCTACAATGAGCAGTTCTTC
.	TRBJ1-1	.	TRBV15	CATSRTKGATVNTEAFF	TGTGCCACCAGCAGAACTAAAGGGGCCACAGTGAACACTGAAGCTTTCTTT
.	TRBJ1-1	.	TRBV5-5	CASSSIIQNTEAFF	TGTGCCAGCAGCAGTATAATACAGAACACTGAAGCTTTCTTT
.	TRBJ2-7	.	TRBV27	CASSRTGQYSYEQYF	TGTGCCAGCAGTCGGACCGGACAGTACTCCTACGAGCAGTACTTC